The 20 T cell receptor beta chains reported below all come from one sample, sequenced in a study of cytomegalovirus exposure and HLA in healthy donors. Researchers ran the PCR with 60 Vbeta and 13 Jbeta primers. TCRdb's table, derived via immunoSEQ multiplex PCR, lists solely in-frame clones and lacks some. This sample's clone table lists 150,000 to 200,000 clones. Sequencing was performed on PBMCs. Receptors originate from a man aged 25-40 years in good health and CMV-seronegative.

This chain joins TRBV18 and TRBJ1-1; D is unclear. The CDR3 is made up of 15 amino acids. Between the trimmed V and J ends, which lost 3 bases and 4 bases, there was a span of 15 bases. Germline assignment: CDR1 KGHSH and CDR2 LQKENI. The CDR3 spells CASSPGVQSGTEAFF. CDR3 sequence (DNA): TGTGCCAGCTCACCCGGGGTACAATCTGGCACTGAAGCTTTCTTT.

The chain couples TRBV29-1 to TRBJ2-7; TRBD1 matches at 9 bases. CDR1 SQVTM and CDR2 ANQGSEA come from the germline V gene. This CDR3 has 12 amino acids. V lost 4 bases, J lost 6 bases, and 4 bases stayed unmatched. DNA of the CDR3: TGCAGCGTTGGGGACAGGGTAGGCGAGCAGTACTTC. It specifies CSVGDRVGEQYF.

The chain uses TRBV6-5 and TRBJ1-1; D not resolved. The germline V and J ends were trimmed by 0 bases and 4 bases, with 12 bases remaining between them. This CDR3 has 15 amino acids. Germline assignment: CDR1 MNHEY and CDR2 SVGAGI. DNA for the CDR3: TGTGCCAGCAGTTACTCGTACTCTCCGGGCACTGAAGCTTTCTTT. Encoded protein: CASSYSYSPGTEAFF.

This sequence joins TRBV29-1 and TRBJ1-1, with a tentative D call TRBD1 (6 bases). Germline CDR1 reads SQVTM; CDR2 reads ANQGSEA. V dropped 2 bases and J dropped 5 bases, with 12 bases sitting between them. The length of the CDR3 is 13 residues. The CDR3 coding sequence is TGCAGCGTTGAATCCCTAGGGGGAACTGAAGCTTTCTTT. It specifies CSVESLGGTEAFF.

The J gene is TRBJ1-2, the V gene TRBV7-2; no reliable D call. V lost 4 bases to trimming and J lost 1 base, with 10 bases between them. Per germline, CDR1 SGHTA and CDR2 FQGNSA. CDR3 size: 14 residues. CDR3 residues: CASSSSGVNYGYTF. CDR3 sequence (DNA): TGTGCCAGCAGCTCGTCGGGAGTTAACTATGGCTACACCTTC.

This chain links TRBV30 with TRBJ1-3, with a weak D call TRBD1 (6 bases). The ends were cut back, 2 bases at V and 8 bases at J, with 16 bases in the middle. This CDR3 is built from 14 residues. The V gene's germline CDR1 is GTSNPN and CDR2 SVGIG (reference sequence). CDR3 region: CAWSPGGARDTIYF. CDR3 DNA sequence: TGTGCCTGGAGTCCGGGGGGGGCGAGAGACACCATATATTTT.

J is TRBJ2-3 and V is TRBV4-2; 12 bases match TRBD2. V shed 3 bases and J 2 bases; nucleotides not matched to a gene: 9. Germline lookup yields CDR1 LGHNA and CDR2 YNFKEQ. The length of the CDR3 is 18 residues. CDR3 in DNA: TGTGCCAGCAGCCAGTCACCAGGACTAGCGGGGACCACAGATACGCAGTATTTT. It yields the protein CASSQSPGLAGTTDTQYF.

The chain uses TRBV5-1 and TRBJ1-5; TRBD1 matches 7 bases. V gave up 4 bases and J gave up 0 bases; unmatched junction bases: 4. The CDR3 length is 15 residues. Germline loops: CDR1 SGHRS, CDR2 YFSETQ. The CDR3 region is CASSPGTVSNQPQHF. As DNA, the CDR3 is TGCGCCAGCAGCCCAGGGACAGTTAGCAATCAGCCCCAGCATTTT.

The CDR3 bases are TGTGCCAGCAGCACCATAGGGAGCGGGCCCTCCTACGAGCAGTACTTC. It translates to CASSTIGSGPSYEQYF. J is TRBJ2-7 and V is TRBV28, with a tentative D call TRBD2 (6 bases). This CDR3 comprises 16 residues. V lost 6 bases, J lost 0 bases, and 18 bases lay in between. Per germline, CDR1 MDHEN and CDR2 SYDVKM.

For the CDR3, the DNA is TGTGCCAGCAGCTTCAGTTGGAACACTGAAGCTTTCTTT. Its translation: CASSFSWNTEAFF. This chain joins TRBV7-6 and TRBJ1-1; no reliable D call. V lost 3 bases and J 1 base, leaving 6 bases between the germline ends. The germline V gene has CDR1 SGHVS and CDR2 FNYEAQ. The CDR3 spans 13 residues.

The CDR3 DNA is TGTGCCAGCAGTTACCCGGGGGATAAAGCTTTCTTT. As protein: CASSYPGDKAFF. J is TRBJ1-1 and V is TRBV6-5, with a possible D match to TRBD1 (5 bases). V shed 2 bases and J shed 9 bases, with 10 bases lying between them. Germline loops: CDR1 MNHEY, CDR2 SVGAGI. CDR3 length: 12 residues.

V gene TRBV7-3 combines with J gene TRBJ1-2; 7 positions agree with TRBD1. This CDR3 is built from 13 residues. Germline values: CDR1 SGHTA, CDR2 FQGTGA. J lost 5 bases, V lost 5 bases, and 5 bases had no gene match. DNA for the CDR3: TGTGCCAGCAGCCCCGGGACAGTTTATGGCTACACCTTC. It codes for CASSPGTVYGYTF.

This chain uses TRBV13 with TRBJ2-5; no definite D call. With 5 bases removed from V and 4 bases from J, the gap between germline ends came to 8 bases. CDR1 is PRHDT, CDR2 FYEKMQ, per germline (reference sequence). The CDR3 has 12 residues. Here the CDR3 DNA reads TGTGCCAGCAGCCCCCCCGGAGAGACCCAGTACTTC. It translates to CASSPPGETQYF.

This chain's CDR3 is CASSEQGNTGELFF. The CDR3 region has the DNA TGTGCCAGCAGTGAGCAGGGGAACACCGGGGAGCTGTTTTTT. The V and J genes are TRBV6-4 and TRBJ2-2; TRBD1 is a possible D gene (5 bases). The germline CDR1 and CDR2 sequences are MRHNA and SNTAGT. Trimming took off 3 bases at V and 1 base at J, with 6 bases between the two ends. This CDR3 contains 14 residues.

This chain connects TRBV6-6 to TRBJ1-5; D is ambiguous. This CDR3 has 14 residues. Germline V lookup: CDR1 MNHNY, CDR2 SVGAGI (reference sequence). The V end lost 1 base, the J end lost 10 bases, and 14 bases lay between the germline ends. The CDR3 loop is CASSYLEGSGPQHF. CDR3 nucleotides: TGTGCCAGCAGTTACTTGGAGGGCTCTGGTCCCCAGCATTTT.

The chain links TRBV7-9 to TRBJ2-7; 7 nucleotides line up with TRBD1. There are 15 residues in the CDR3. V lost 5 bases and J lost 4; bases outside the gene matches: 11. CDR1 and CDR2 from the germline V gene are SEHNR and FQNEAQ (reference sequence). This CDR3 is CASSGARDSQYEQYF. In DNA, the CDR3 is TGTGCCAGCAGCGGAGCCCGGGACAGTCAGTACGAGCAGTACTTC. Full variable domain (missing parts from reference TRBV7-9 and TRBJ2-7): DTGVSQNPRHKITKRGQNVTFRCDPISEHNRLYWYRQTLGQGPEFLTYFQNEAQLEKSRLLSDRFSAERPKGSFSTLEIQRTEQGDSAMYLCASSGARDSQYEQYFGPGTRLTVT.

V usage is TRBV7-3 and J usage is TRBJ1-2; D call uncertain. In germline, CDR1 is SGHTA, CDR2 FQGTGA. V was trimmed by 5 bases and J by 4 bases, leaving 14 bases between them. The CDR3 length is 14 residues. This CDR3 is CASSPTVAGYGYTF. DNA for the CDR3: TGTGCCAGCAGCCCCACAGTGGCGGGCTATGGCTACACCTTC.

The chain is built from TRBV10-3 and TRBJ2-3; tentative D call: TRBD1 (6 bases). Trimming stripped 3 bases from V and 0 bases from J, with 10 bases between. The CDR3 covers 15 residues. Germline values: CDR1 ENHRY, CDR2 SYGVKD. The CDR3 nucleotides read TGTGCCATCAGTGAAAAGGGGGTAAGCACAGATACGCAGTATTTT. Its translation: CAISEKGVSTDTQYF.

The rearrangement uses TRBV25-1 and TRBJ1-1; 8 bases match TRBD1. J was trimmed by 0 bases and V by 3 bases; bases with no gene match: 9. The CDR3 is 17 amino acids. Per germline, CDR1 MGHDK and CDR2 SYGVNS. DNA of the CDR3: TGTGCCAGCAGTGACCTCAAGACAGGGGCCATGAACACTGAAGCTTTCTTT. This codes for CASSDLKTGAMNTEAFF.

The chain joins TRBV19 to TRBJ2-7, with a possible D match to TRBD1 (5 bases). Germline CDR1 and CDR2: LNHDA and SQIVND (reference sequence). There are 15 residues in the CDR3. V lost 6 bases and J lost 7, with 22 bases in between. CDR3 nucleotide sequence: TGTGCCAGTAGCCCAACAGTGGAAGGGGCTTTGGAGCAGTACTTC. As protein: CASSPTVEGALEQYF. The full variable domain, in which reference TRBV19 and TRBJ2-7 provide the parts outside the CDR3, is DGGITQSPKYLFRKEGQNVTLSCEQNLNHDAMYWYRQDPGQGLRLIYYSQIVNDFQKGDIAEGYSVSREKKESFPLTVTSAQKNPTAFYLCASSPTVEGALEQYFGPGTRLTVT.